The clone carrying this T cell receptor (beta chain) was found a few times. Its specificity is not known. Germline V gene data show CDR1 as MNHEY and CDR2 as SVGAGI. V lost 6 bases and J lost 2; bases outside the gene matches: 4. This CDR3 spans 15 amino acids. Both 60 Vbeta primers and 13 Jbeta primers went into the PCR. Produced via immunoSEQ multiplex PCR; TCRdb's table is partial and in-frame only. In the table there are 150,000 to 200,000 clones, approximately 9.5% of which are singletons. The data were taken from a study of cytomegalovirus exposure and HLA in healthy donors. Study-wide context: Within the Caucasian-associated ancestry cluster were 65% to 85% of the approximately 400 genotyped donors. Study observations and caveats: The authors considered a cluster of highly shared sequence variants likely to be a sequencing artifact. CMV serostatus was the only immune exposure information that was available.

The V call is TRBV6-5, the J call TRBJ2-1; 10 nucleotides line up with TRBD1. The clonotype was recovered from a woman in her twenties or thirties in good health and CMV-seropositive. The specimen was PBMCs. The CDR3 protein is CASSQDRGAYNEQFF. The CDR3, as DNA: TGTGCCAGCAGCCAGGACAGGGGGGCCTACAATGAGCAGTTCTTC.